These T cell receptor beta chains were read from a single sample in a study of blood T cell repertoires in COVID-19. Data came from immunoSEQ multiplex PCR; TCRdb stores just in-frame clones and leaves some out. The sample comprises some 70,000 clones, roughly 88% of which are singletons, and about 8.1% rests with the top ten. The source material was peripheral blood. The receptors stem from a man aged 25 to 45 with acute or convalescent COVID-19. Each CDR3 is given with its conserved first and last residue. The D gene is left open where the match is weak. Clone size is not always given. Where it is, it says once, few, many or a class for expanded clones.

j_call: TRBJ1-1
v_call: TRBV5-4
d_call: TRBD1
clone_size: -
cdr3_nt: TGTGCCAGCAGCCCAGACAGGGGGGTTACTGAAGCTTTCTTT
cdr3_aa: CASSPDRGVTEAFF

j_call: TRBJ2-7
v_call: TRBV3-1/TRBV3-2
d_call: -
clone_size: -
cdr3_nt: TGTGCCAGCAGCCCCTTAGGGGGCTACGAGCAGTACTTC
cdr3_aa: CASSPLGGYEQYF

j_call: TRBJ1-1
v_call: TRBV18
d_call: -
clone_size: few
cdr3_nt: TGTGCCAGCTGTCCCCAGCAGGGGAACACTGAAGCTTTCTTT
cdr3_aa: CASCPQQGNTEAFF

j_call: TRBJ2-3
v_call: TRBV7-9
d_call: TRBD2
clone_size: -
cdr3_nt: TGTGCCAGCAGCTTATTGGGGGGGTTCACAGATACGCAGTATTTT
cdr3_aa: CASSLLGGFTDTQYF

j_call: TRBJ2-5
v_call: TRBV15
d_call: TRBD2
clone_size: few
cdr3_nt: TGTGCCACCAGCAGAGATGGGATAATAGCGGGTGCTCAAGAGACCCAGTACTTC
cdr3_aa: CATSRDGIIAGAQETQYF

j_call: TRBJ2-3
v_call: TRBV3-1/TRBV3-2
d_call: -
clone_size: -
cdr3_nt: TGTGCCAGCAGCCAAGATAACAGCCAAGATACGCAGTATTTT
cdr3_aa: CASSQDNSQDTQYF

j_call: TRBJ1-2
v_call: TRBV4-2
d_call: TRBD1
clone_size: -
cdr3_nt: TGTGCCAGCAGCCAAGGGCCGACAGGGAATGGCTACACCTTC
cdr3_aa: CASSQGPTGNGYTF

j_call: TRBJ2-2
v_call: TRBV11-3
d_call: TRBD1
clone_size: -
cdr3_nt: TGTGCCAGCAGCTACCCGGGACAGGGGGCTCCCGGGGAGCTGTTTTTT
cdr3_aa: CASSYPGQGAPGELFF

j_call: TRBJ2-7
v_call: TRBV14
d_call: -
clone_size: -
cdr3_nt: TGTGCCAGCAGCCGATTCAGCTACGAGCAGTACTTC
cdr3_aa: CASSRFSYEQYF

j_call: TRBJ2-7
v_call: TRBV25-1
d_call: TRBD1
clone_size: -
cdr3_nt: TGTGCCAGCAGTACCGACAGGGGATCGTCCTACGAGCAGTACTTC
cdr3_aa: CASSTDRGSSYEQYF

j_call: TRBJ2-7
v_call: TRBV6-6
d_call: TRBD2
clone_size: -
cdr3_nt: TGTGCCAGCAGTACATCATTAGCGGGAGGGCGATACGAGCAGTACTTC
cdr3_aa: CASSTSLAGGRYEQYF

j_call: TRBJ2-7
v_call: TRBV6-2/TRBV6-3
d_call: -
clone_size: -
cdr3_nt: TGTGCCAGCAGTGCGTTGCCGGGAGACACGCGTTCCTACGAGCAGTACTTC
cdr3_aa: CASSALPGDTRSYEQYF

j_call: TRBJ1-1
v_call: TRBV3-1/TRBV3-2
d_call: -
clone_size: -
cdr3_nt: TGTGCCAGCAGATACACAGGGATCGGTGAAGCTTTCTTT
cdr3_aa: CASRYTGIGEAFF

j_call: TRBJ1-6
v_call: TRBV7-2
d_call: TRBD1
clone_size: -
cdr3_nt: TGTGCCAGCAGCTTAGTCCGACAGGGTATTTCACCCCTCCACTTT
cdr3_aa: CASSLVRQGISPLHF

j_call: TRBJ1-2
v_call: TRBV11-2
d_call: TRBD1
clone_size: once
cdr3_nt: TGTGCCAGCAGCTCCTTACGGGACAGGGGACGAGGCTACACCTTC
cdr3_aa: CASSSLRDRGRGYTF

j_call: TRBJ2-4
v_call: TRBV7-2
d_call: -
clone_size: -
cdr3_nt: TGTGCCAGCAGCTGGGACTCGGTGGACATTCAGTACTTC
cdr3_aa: CASSWDSVDIQYF

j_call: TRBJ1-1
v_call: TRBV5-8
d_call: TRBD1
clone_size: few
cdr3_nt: TGTGCCAGCAGCGCTAGACAGGGGGGGAACACTGAAGCTTTCTTT
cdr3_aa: CASSARQGGNTEAFF

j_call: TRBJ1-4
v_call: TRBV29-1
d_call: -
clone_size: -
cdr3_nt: TGCAGCGCCCGAGGACAGACTAATGAAAAACTGTTTTTT
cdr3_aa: CSARGQTNEKLFF

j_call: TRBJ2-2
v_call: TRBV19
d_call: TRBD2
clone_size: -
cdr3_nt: TGTGCCAGTAGTGGACTAGCGGGAGGTGCCAACACCGGGGAGCTGTTTTTT
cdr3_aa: CASSGLAGGANTGELFF

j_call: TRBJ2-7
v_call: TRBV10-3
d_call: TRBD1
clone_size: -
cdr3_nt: TGTGCCATCAGTGCCGACAGGGGTCCCTACGAGCAGTACTTC
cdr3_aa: CAISADRGPYEQYF

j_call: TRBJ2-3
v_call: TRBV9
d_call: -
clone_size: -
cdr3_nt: TGTGCCAGCAGCGTAGACACGGGTGGAGATACGCAGTATTTT
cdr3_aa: CASSVDTGGDTQYF

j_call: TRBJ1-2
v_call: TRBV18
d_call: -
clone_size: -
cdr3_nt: TGTGCCAGCTCACCAGGGGGGGCCCGGTGGTACTATGGCTACACCTTC
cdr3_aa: CASSPGGARWYYGYTF

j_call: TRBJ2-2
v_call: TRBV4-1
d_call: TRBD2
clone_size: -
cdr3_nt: TGCGCCAGCAGCCAATCTAGCGGGACCGGGGAGCTGTTTTTT
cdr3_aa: CASSQSSGTGELFF

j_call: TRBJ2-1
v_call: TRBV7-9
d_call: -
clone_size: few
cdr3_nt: TGTGCCAGCAGCTTTAATAATGAGCAGTTCTTC
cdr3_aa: CASSFNNEQFF

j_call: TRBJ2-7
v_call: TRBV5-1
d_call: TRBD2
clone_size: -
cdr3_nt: TGCGCCAGCAGCTCGACTAGCGGCTCCTACGAGCAGTACTTC
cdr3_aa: CASSSTSGSYEQYF

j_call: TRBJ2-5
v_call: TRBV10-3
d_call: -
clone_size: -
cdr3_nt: TGTGCCATCAGTTTAGCGGCCCAAGAGACCCAGTACTTC
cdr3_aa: CAISLAAQETQYF

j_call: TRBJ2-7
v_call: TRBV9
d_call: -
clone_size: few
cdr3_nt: TGTGCCAGCAGCGGGAACAGGGAATCGGACGAGCAGTACTTC
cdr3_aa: CASSGNRESDEQYF

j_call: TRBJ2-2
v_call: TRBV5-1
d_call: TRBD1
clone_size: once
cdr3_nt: TGCGCCAGCGGCCGGGACAGGGGGAACACCGGGGAGCTGTTTTTT
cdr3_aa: CASGRDRGNTGELFF

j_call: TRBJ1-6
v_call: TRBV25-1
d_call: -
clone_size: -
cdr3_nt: TGTGCCAGCAGTGGCGCGAGGGGGTTTAATTCACCCCTCCACTTT
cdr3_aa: CASSGARGFNSPLHF

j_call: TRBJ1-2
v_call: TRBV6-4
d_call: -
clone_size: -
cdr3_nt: TGTGCCTGGGAGGCGAACTCTAACTATGGCTACACCTTC
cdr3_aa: CAWEANSNYGYTF

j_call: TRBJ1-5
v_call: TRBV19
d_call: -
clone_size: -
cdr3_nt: TGTGCCAGTACCCAGGGACTCCTTAGCAATCAGCCCCAGCATTTT
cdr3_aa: CASTQGLLSNQPQHF

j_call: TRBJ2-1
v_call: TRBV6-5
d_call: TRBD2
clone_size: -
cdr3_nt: TGTGCCAGCAGTTACGGAGCGGGGATATACAATGAGCAGTTCTTC
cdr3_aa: CASSYGAGIYNEQFF

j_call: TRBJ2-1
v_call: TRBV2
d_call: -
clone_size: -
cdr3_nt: TGTGCCAGCAGCCTCAGTGGGCCCTACAATGAGCAGTTCTTC
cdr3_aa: CASSLSGPYNEQFF

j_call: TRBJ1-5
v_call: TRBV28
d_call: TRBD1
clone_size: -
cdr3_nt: TGTGCCAGCAGGAGCTACAGGGGTGGGAATCAGCCCCAGCATTTT
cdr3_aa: CASRSYRGGNQPQHF

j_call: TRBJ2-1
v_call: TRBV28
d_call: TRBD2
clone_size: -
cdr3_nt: TGTGCCAGCAACAAACCCCGCGGGAGGGATTACAATGAGCAGTTCTTC
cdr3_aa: CASNKPRGRDYNEQFF

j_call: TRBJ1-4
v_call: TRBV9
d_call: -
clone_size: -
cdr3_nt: TGTGCCAGCAGCGTAGGAGGTGCTAATGAAAAACTGTTTTTT
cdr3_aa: CASSVGGANEKLFF

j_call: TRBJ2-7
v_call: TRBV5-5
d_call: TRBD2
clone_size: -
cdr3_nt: TGTGCCAGCAGCGGACTAGCGGGAAACTCACGCGAGCAGTACTTC
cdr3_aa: CASSGLAGNSREQYF

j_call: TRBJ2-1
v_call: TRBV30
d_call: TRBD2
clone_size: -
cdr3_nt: TGTGCCTGGAGTAGCGGGGGGGATGAGCAGTTCTTC
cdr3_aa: CAWSSGGDEQFF

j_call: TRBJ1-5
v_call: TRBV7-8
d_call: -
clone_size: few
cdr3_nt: TGTGCCAGCAGCTTAACCCGCGGGGTAGGTCAGCCCCAGCATTTT
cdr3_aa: CASSLTRGVGQPQHF

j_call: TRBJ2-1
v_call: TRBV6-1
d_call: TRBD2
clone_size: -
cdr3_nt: TGTGCCAGCAGTCAAGCGGGAGACCCCTACAATGAGCAGTTCTTC
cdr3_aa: CASSQAGDPYNEQFF

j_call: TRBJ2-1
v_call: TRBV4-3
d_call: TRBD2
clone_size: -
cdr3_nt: TGCGCCAGCAGCCAGGGGCTAGCGGGACTATCCTACAATGAGCAGTTCTTC
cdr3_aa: CASSQGLAGLSYNEQFF

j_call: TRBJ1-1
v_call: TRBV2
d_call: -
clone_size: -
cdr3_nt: TGTGCCAGCGGGTGGCGACAGAACACTGAAGCTTTCTTT
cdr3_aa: CASGWRQNTEAFF

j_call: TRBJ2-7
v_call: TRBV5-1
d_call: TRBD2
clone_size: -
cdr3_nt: TGCGCCAGCAGCTTGACGGCGGGAGGGCTGTACGAGCAGTACTTC
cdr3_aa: CASSLTAGGLYEQYF